This TCR beta chain originates from a study of blood T cell repertoires in COVID-19. The repertoire was sequenced with immunoSEQ multiplex PCR; TCRdb's copy has only in-frame clones and lacks some. The repertoire holds approximately 65,000 clones, with roughly 80% as singletons. This clone turned up a few times. V lost 8 bases to trimming and J lost 2 bases, with 15 bases between them. Germline V gene lookup returns CDR1 KGHDR and CDR2 SFDVKD. This CDR3 spans 14 amino acids. The chain couples TRBV24-1 to TRBJ2-7, with a weak D call TRBD1 (5 bases). Sequenced sample: PBMCs or T cells enriched from blood (not recorded which). The source is a woman aged 40 to 55 with acute COVID-19. For the CDR3, the DNA is TGTGCCACCATTCAGGCAGGGCACACCTACGAGCAGTACTTC. As protein: CATIQAGHTYEQYF.